This T cell receptor (beta chain) is drawn from a study of regulatory T cells in long-lasting Graves disease. This clonotype was detected ten times or more. This sample's time point: newly diagnosed GD, antithyroid drugs for less than 3 months. RNA from PBMCs was the source of the TCR library. To make TCR beta libraries, researchers used iRepertoire HTBI primers and Arm-PCR of CDR3 regions. TCRdb ran MiXCR on the multiplex PCR reads and lists one entry per CDR3 protein. The sample carries about 400,000 distinct CDR3 sequences, approximately 15% recorded once. The CDR3 is 15 amino acids. Deletions cut 1 base from V and 5 bases from J, with 11 bases between. These records were also assigned to another study, of T cells in Graves' hyperthyroidism and ophthalmopathy.

The receptor's source is a woman between 40 and 50 years old with Graves disease. This specimen was peripheral blood mononuclear cells (PBMCs), taken at new diagnosis, from a patient treated with antithyroid drugs. This chain uses TRBV12-3 or TRBV12-4 with TRBJ2-2, with D possibly TRBD2 on 5 matching bases. As DNA, the CDR3 is TGTGCCAGCAGTTTAGGAGGGAGAAAGACCGGGGAGCTGTTTTTT. This translates into CASSLGGRKTGELFF.